This T cell receptor (beta chain) comes out of a study of T cells in tuberculosis. Turning to the study itself: The T cells targeted glucose monomycolate, a mycobacterial lipid, via CD1B.

Chain pairing is unknown; alpha and beta were sequenced separately. Profiled with immunoSEQ multiplex PCR; TCRdb holds only in-frame clones, not every one. The table includes 60,000 or so clones, around 81% detected once. Cells were sorted from thawed PBMC rested overnight and stained with GMM-loaded CD1B tetramer, viability dye and anti-CD3. The lipid loaded on the CD1B tetramers was C32 glucose monomycolate from Rhodococcus equi. A few counts support this clone. Points from the study as a whole: T cells binding CD1B-GMM tetramer weakly possibly escaped the sort.

The CDR3 contains 16 residues. Germline-derived CDR1 and CDR2 are LNHDA and SQIVND (reference sequence). V was clipped by 3 bases and J by 0 bases, with 12 bases between them. The rearrangement uses TRBV19 and TRBJ1-5, with a weak D call TRBD1 (5 bases). The receptor was isolated from an adult woman with latent tuberculosis. Sequenced: CD1b-GMM tetramer-negative cells sorted from PBMCs. This CDR3 is CASSMWQGTSNQPQHF. The DNA for the CDR3 is TGTGCCAGTAGTATGTGGCAGGGAACTAGCAATCAGCCCCAGCATTTT. Combining the CDR3 with reference TRBV19 and TRBJ1-5 gives the whole variable domain DGGITQSPKYLFRKEGQNVTLSCEQNLNHDAMYWYRQDPGQGLRLIYYSQIVNDFQKGDIAEGYSVSREKKESFPLTVTSAQKNPTAFYLCASSMWQGTSNQPQHFGDGTRLSIL.